The T cell receptor beta chain under discussion was sequenced for a study of CD8 T cells in ankylosing spondylitis. Study results and caveats: One TCR beta motif, made up of eight highly homologous variants, appeared characteristic of ankylosing spondylitis blood.

Each CDR3 protein is one row after TCRdb ran MiXCR on the 5' RACE reads. Of fewer than 400,000 distinct CDR3 sequences in the sample, about a fifth are singletons; the top ten hold about 16%. Germline loops: CDR1 SGHAT, CDR2 FQDESV (reference sequence). The CDR3 has 17 residues. V lost 1 base and J lost 2, with 17 bases in between. This clonotype was recorded a few times. The antigen is unknown. The V and J genes are TRBV11-1 and TRBJ2-5, with no clear D. This sequence originates from a male donor with ankylosing spondylitis. Sequencing was performed on blood, either unsorted or a sorted T cell fraction (not recorded which). As DNA, the CDR3 is TGTGCCAGCAGCTTAGGCCGTAAGGTCATTATTCAAGAGACCCAGTACTTC. It encodes CASSLGRKVIIQETQYF.